Sequencing of this TCR beta chain was carried out in a study of blood T cell repertoires in COVID-19 (dated by TCRdb to the early 2020s). Some background on the complete study: The collaborator samples originated in the United States, Italy and Spain and spanned the acute and convalescent phases of COVID-19. The prospective study material was composed of cDNA or gDNA derived from T cells, B-cell-depleted T cells, or PBMCs. The dataset comprised deeply sampled blood TCRbeta repertoires from subjects exposed to, actively infected with, or recovered from COVID-19. A freely available public database, intended as a resource for researchers studying the immune response to SARS-CoV-2, is where the repertoires were released. The samples were drawn from two sources: the first 160 participants of the ongoing ImmuneRACE study, and 1,200 or so subjects contributed by 6 global collaborators. Nearly every sample came with metadata listing a de-identified subject ID, COVID-19 status, age in years and sex. HLA class I and class II types, where available, came from metadata supplied by the sample provider rather than from assay-based typing. Overall study outcomes, separate from this receptor: How much clinical and demographic metadata was included differed by source and by participant, and the metadata was provided uncurated.

Its CDR3 holds 16 amino acids, cysteine through phenylalanine. Of all the DNA, just the CDR3 is kept, 48 bases in frame from base 1. Trimming accounts for 2 bases at V and 3 bases at J, while the number of junction bases matched to no gene is 7. CDR1 and CDR2 were assigned from the germline V gene (reference sequence) as LGHDT and YNNKEL. As for this clone: Its binding antigen is unknown. Base qualities are not recorded, but no much larger clone differs from it by a single base.

TCRbeta CDR3 regions were amplified from genomic DNA by means of the immunoSEQ Assay, a bias-controlled multiplex PCR. Per the source publication's procedure: The number of nucleated cells in each sample was estimated by amplification of reference gene primers within the assay. To quantify the absolute abundance of each unique TCRbeta CDR3 rearrangement, sequence reads were collapsed and filtered. Productive Simpson clonality was computed per sample as the square root of Simpson's diversity index over productive rearrangements. TCRdb re-hosts the immuneACCESS table, in-frame sequences only. Its copies lack some clones; in the studies checked, an unresolved V gene accounts for under half of them, and the cause for the rest is not known. Clonal size and the V and J genes are those of that table, whereas D and trimming came from the DNA. Here the sample has some 70,000 clones; roughly 89% occur a single time. About 4.9% of the sample belongs to the ten largest clones.

Each collaborating institution followed its own protocols to collect whole blood in K2EDTA tubes. Collaborator samples were shipped for TCRbeta analysis as frozen whole blood, isolated PBMCs, or DNA extracted from either sample type. The rearrangement combines TRBV3-1 (or the pseudogene TRBV3-2) with TRBJ2-3; 8 middle bases align to TRBD1. The source of this sequence is a man between 45 and 60 years old with acute or convalescent COVID-19. The sample comprised peripheral blood. CDR3 sequence: CASSQRGQGGTDTQYF. Here is the DNA: TGTGCCAGCAGCCAACGTGGACAGGGAGGAACAGATACGCAGTATTTT.